The 17 T cell receptor beta chains reported below all come from one sample, sequenced in a study of blood T cell repertoires in COVID-19. Produced via immunoSEQ multiplex PCR; TCRdb's table is partial and in-frame only. The sample includes fewer than 200,000 clones, around 85% of them seen just once. The sequenced material came from peripheral blood. The receptor set was obtained from a woman aged 60-70 years with acute or convalescent COVID-19.

This sequence joins TRBV9 and TRBJ1-2; TRBD1 might be the D (6 bases). The CDR3 loop spans 16 amino acids. V dropped 0 bases and J dropped 5 bases, with 17 bases sitting between them. Germline V lookup: CDR1 SGDLS, CDR2 YYNGEE. This CDR3 reads CASSVGGTPTPYGYTF. The CDR3 DNA is TGTGCCAGCAGCGTAGGGGGGACACCCACTCCTTATGGCTACACCTTC.

This clone was detected only a few times. The chain combines TRBV28 with TRBJ2-2; tentatively, D is TRBD2 (5 bases). This CDR3 contains 15 residues. Germline V gene data show CDR1 as MDHEN and CDR2 as SYDVKM. Trimming took off 6 bases at V and 3 bases at J, with 14 bases between the two ends. Here the CDR3 DNA reads TGTGCCAGCAGGCGAGAGGGAGCGGACACCGGGGAGCTGTTTTTT. Translating gives CASRREGADTGELFF.

The chain couples TRBV3-1 (or the pseudogene TRBV3-2) to TRBJ2-5; D gene ambiguous. Trimming removed 0 bases at V and 5 bases at J, with 10 bases between. CDR1 and CDR2 from the germline V gene are LGHDT and YNNKEL (reference sequence). This CDR3 region has 14 residues. This CDR3 reads CASSQDRRMETQYF. CDR3 coding DNA: TGTGCCAGCAGCCAAGATCGCAGGATGGAGACCCAGTACTTC.

The J gene is TRBJ1-1, the V gene TRBV3-1 (or the pseudogene TRBV3-2); D gene ambiguous. CDR1 is LGHDT, CDR2 YNNKEL, per germline (reference sequence). V was trimmed by 4 bases and J by 8 bases, leaving 14 bases between them. This CDR3 is built from 13 residues. The CDR3 loop is CASSPHEGREAFF. The CDR3 bases are TGTGCCAGCAGCCCCCATGAGGGCAGGGAAGCTTTCTTT.

This clone was picked up one time. The V and J genes are TRBV6-5 and TRBJ2-3; D is unclear. The length of the CDR3 is 12 residues. Germline loops: CDR1 MNHEY, CDR2 SVGAGI. V lost 6 bases and J lost 5, with 9 bases in between. The CDR3 loop is CASRPRGDTQYF. CDR3 sequence (DNA): TGTGCCAGCAGACCGCGAGGAGATACGCAGTATTTT.

The chain carries TRBV5-5 and TRBJ2-7; D not certain. Trimming cost V 0 bases and J 4 bases, with 8 bases left between them. Germline V gives CDR1 SGHKS, CDR2 YYEKEE (reference sequence). This CDR3 is built from 13 residues. The CDR3: CASSLVSQYEQYV. The CDR3 region has the DNA TGTGCCAGCAGCTTGGTTTCGCAGTACGAGCAGTACGTC.

CDR3 bases: TGTGCCAGCTCACCCGGGACTTCGGGTAGGGATACGCAGTATTTT. Translation: CASSPGTSGRDTQYF. This chain links TRBV18 with TRBJ2-3; maybe TRBD2 (6 bases). Germline-derived CDR1 and CDR2 are KGHSH and LQKENI. Deletions cut 3 bases from V and 6 bases from J, with 16 bases between. The CDR3 contains 15 residues.

V gene TRBV10-2 combines with J gene TRBJ1-1; D may be TRBD1 (5 bases). Trimming took off 4 bases at V and 1 base at J, with 7 bases between the two ends. Per germline, CDR1 WSHSY and CDR2 SAAADI. The CDR3 is made up of 13 amino acids. For the CDR3, the DNA is TGCGCCAGCAGTGGACAGCAGAACACTGAAGCTTTCTTT. As protein: CASSGQQNTEAFF.

This chain uses TRBV15 with TRBJ2-7, with D possibly TRBD2 on 6 matching bases. This CDR3 is 16 amino acids long. Per germline, CDR1 LNHNV and CDR2 YYDKDF (reference sequence). Trimming removed 1 base from V and 2 bases from J, with 15 bases in between. The CDR3, as DNA: TGTGCCACCAGCAGAGGACCGGGAGCGCTTACCTACGAGCAGTACTTC. Protein: CATSRGPGALTYEQYF.

V and J are TRBV9 and TRBJ2-3; 7 nucleotides match TRBD2. The CDR3 contains 16 residues. The J segment lost 2 bases and the V segment lost 0 bases, leaving 6 bases of the junction unmatched. Germline CDR1 and CDR2: SGDLS and YYNGEE. CDR3 loop: CASSVGPGTTTDTQYF. The CDR3 DNA is TGTGCCAGCAGCGTAGGGCCCGGGACTACCACAGATACGCAGTATTTT.

The chain recombines TRBV10-1 with TRBJ1-1; D is perhaps TRBD1 (5 bases). CDR1 and CDR2 from the germline V gene are WNHNN and SYGVQD (reference sequence). This CDR3 region has 14 residues. V lost 2 bases to trimming and J lost 0 bases, with 7 bases between them. As DNA, the CDR3 is TGCGCCAGCAGTGAGGGGACTTTGAACACTGAAGCTTTCTTT. Its protein is CASSEGTLNTEAFF.

For this clone: This same CDR3 is encoded by further DNA sequences in the sample. This sequence joins TRBV24-1 and TRBJ2-2, with a tentative D call TRBD2 (6 bases). Germline V CDR1 and CDR2: KGHDR, SFDVKD. The CDR3 is made up of 15 amino acids. Trimming left V 7 bases short and J 8 bases short, with 19 bases between. CDR3 sequence: CATSAGSPFGGELFF. DNA of the CDR3: TGTGCCACCAGCGCCGGGAGCCCCTTTGGAGGGGAGCTGTTTTTT.

The chain employs TRBV7-2 and TRBJ2-2; D not certain. The ends were cut back, 3 bases at V and 5 bases at J, with 13 bases in the middle. The CDR3 consists of 15 residues. Germline V gene lookup returns CDR1 SGHTA and CDR2 FQGNSA. The chain's CDR3 is CASSFRNPRTGELFF. The CDR3 nucleotides are TGTGCCAGCAGCTTCCGCAATCCTAGGACCGGGGAGCTGTTTTTT.

This clone was recorded many times. CDR3 protein: CASSLDRGSLVAPLHF. The CDR3 DNA reads as TGTGCCAGCAGTTTAGACAGGGGGTCCCTTGTCGCACCCCTCCACTTT. The gene calls are TRBV27 and TRBJ1-6, with TRBD1 matching 9 bases. Germline-derived CDR1 and CDR2 are MNHEY and SMNVEV (reference sequence). V shed 2 bases and J 11 bases; nucleotides not matched to a gene: 10. The CDR3 totals 16 residues.

This chain connects TRBV15 to TRBJ2-1, with D maybe TRBD2 (5 bases). The length of the CDR3 is 15 residues. Germline CDR1 reads LNHNV; CDR2 reads YYDKDF (reference sequence). V lost 1 base and J lost 0, with 7 bases in between. The CDR3 is CATSRGGASYNEQFF. Here the CDR3 DNA reads TGTGCCACCAGCAGAGGGGGAGCCTCCTACAATGAGCAGTTCTTC.

The chain has TRBV10-1 and TRBJ1-6; no reliable D call. V dropped 1 base and J dropped 0 bases, with 13 bases sitting between them. The germline V gene has CDR1 WNHNN and CDR2 SYGVQD (reference sequence). CDR3 size: 18 residues. The chain's CDR3 is CASSEWQVDSSYNSPLHF. As DNA, the CDR3 is TGCGCCAGCAGTGAGTGGCAGGTCGATAGCTCCTATAATTCACCCCTCCACTTT.

This chain links TRBV2 with TRBJ1-1; D gene ambiguous. The germline V gene encodes CDR1 SNHLY and CDR2 FYNNEI. The CDR3 is 14 amino acids. Trimming cost V 5 bases and J 6 bases, with 16 bases left between them. Written as DNA, the CDR3 is TGTGCCAGCAGTCCCCGGGTCAGTGACGCTGAAGCTTTCTTT. Translated, it gives CASSPRVSDAEAFF.